The source of this TCR beta chain is a study of blood T cell repertoires in COVID-19. The study recruited people aged roughly 18 to 100 years across under 25 US areas. Clinical history reported by participants formed the basis on which cohorts were assigned. Either two negative PCRs, clearance, or symptom resolution qualified Cohort 3 donors as recovered. The method was immunoSEQ multiplex PCR; TCRdb's version includes in-frame clones alone and lacks a portion of them. Of about 330,000 clones listed, about 90% are singletons. V was shortened by 4 bases and J by 2 bases, with 16 bases between the two germline ends. The CDR3 runs 16 residues. The germline CDR1 and CDR2 sequences are SGDLS and YYNGEE.

The rearrangement joins TRBV9 to TRBJ1-3, with TRBD1 as a possible D gene (6 bases). Sequenced sample: PBMCs or T cells enriched from blood (not recorded which). The sequence derives from a woman in her twenties or thirties who had recovered from COVID-19. The CDR3 region is CASSSRTGLTGNTIYF. CDR3 DNA: TGTGCCAGCAGCTCCCGAACAGGGCTGACTGGAAACACCATATATTTT.